This T cell receptor beta chain was recorded in a study of glioma-infiltrating T cells. Using RNA template, CDR3s of TCR alpha and beta were amplified with iRepertoire arm-PCR. TCRdb processed the multiplex PCR reads anew with MiXCR; each CDR3 protein has one entry. Among approximately 190,000 distinct CDR3 sequences listed, 32% were seen once. This clonotype came up many times. Antigen unknown. Regarding the study as a whole: Gliomas, especially low-grade, showed above-expected tissue-blood divergence; non-neoplastic patients showed below.

Losses at the gene ends were 4 bases for V and 5 bases for J; bases not matched to a gene: 7. This CDR3 comprises 14 residues. Germline lookup yields CDR1 MNHEY and CDR2 SVGEGT. The sample taken for sequencing was glioma tissue, nonneoplastic brain tissue, or PBMCs (not recorded which). The chain employs TRBV6-2 or TRBV6-3 and TRBJ2-5, with 7 bases identical to TRBD1. This clonotype was sampled from a human donor with low-grade glioma or glioblastoma, undergoing nonglioma brain surgery, or in good health (not recorded which). This CDR3 is CASSFGGQAETQYF. The DNA for the CDR3 is TGTGCCAGCAGTTTCGGCGGACAGGCCGAGACCCAGTACTTC.